This TCR beta chain comes out of a study of blood T cells in healthy people across ages. Study outcomes and limitations: Unsorted PBMCs blocked a conclusive comparison of naive and antigen-experienced cells.

Per the germline V gene, CDR1 is DFQATT and CDR2 is SNEGSKA (reference sequence). The CDR3 is 14 amino acids. The V end lost 3 bases, the J end lost 4 bases, and 10 bases lay between the germline ends. As concerns this clonotype: Its antigen is as yet unknown.

Then a second PCR, running about 6 to 11 cycles, was carried out with a sample-barcoded 5' primer and a J-beta primer mix. The template-switch adaptor, which had 12 random nucleotides, put a tag on each cDNA molecule. TCRdb re-analysed the 5' RACE reads in MiXCR, keeping a single row per CDR3 protein. The sample shows 780,000 or so distinct CDR3 sequences, 25% of them seen only once. This sample was also put to use in a study of T cells of mothers and their children. That publication notes: The study sampled three healthy Caucasian mothers and their six children. Related mother and child pairs showed slightly greater overlap (not significant) than unrelated pairs did.

The receptor's source is a boy aged 5 to 17 in good health. The sequencing sample was made of blood. The V and J genes are TRBV20-1 and TRBJ2-6; D remains ambiguous. This CDR3 reads CSASGVTGANVLTF. The CDR3 coding sequence is TGCAGTGCTAGTGGTGTTACGGGGGCCAACGTCCTGACTTTC.